This TCR beta chain was documented in a study of shared clonotypes between healthy human individuals. Germline-derived CDR1 and CDR2 are SGHTA and FQGNSA. The CDR3 loop spans 15 amino acids. V gave up 5 bases and J gave up 7 bases; unmatched junction bases: 10. With regard to this clone: Antigen specificity is unknown.

Study conclusions and caveats: Naive CD4 clonotypes overlapped across a few donors at roughly 5.1%.

Naive CD8 cells, CD45RO-negative and positively selected for CCR7, excluded terminally differentiated effector memory CD45RA+ cells. Sequenced by immunoSEQ multiplex PCR; TCRdb stores in-frame clones only, minus some. The profile covers hundreds of thousands of clones, with 96% appearing a single time and around 0.21% taken by the ten largest. The V gene is TRBV7-2, the J gene TRBJ2-1, with TRBD2 identical over 8 bases. The sequenced sample consisted of naive CD8+ T cells sorted from blood. The TCR comes from a man aged 30 to 45 in good health. The CDR3 protein is CASSPPGTRRNEQFF. DNA for the CDR3: TGTGCCAGCAGCCCGCCCGGGACTAGGAGGAATGAGCAGTTCTTC.